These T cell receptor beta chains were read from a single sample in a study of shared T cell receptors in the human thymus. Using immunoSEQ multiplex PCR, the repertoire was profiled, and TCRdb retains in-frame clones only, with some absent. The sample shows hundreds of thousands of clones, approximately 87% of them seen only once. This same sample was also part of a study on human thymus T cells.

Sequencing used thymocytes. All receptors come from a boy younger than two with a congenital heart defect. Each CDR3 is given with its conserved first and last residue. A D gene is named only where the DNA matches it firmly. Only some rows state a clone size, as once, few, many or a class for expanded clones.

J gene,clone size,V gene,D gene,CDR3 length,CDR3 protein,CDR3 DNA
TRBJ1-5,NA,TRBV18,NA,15,CASSPGEVSNQPQHF,TGTGCCAGCTCACCAGGGGAGGTCAGCAATCAGCCCCAGCATTTT
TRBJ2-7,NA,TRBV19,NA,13,CASSWGPSYEQYF,TGTGCCAGTAGTTGGGGGCCTTCCTACGAGCAGTACTTC
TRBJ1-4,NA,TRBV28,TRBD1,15,CASSPSGTGGQKLFF,TGTGCCAGCTCACCGTCCGGGACAGGGGGCCAAAAACTGTTTTTT
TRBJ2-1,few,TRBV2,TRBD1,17,CASSEAGTGRGHNEQFF,TGTGCCAGCAGTGAAGCCGGGACAGGCCGCGGACACAATGAGCAGTTCTTC
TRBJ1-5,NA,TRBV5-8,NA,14,CASSSSYSNQPQHF,TGTGCCAGCAGCTCCTCTTATAGCAATCAGCCCCAGCATTTT
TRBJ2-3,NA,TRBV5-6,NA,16,CASSTGPAGCTDTQYF,TGTGCCAGCAGCACCGGACCAGCGGGTTGCACAGATACGCAGTATTTT
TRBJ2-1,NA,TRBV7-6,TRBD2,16,CASSLLAGPFHNEQFF,TGTGCCAGCAGCCTCTTAGCGGGGCCCTTCCACAATGAGCAGTTCTTC
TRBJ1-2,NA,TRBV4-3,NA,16,CASSQDLRGGGGGYTF,TGCGCCAGCAGCCAAGATTTGAGAGGGGGAGGGGGTGGCTACACCTTC
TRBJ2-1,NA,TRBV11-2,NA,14,CASSLSGLNNEQFF,TGTGCCAGCAGCTTATCCGGGTTAAACAATGAGCAGTTCTTC
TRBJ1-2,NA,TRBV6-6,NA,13,CASSPTENYGYTF,TGTGCCAGCAGTCCGACAGAGAACTATGGCTACACCTTC
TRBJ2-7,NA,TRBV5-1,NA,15,CASSLASDWRLEQYF,TGCGCCAGCAGCTTGGCCTCAGATTGGCGACTCGAGCAGTACTTC
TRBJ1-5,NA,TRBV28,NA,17,CASSTPAGHLYNQPQHF,TGTGCCAGCAGTACTCCTGCGGGGCACCTTTATAATCAGCCCCAGCATTTT
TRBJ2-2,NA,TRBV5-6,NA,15,CASSLFGSYTGELFF,TGTGCCAGCAGCTTGTTCGGTTCTTACACCGGGGAGCTGTTTTTT
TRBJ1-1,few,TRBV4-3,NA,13,CASSRSRRAAGFF,TGCGCCAGCAGCCGCTCAAGACGGGCCGCGGGTTTCTTT
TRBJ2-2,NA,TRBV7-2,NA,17,CASSSTRGSPITGELFF,TGTGCCAGCAGCTCAACCAGGGGCTCACCGATCACCGGGGAGCTGTTTTTT
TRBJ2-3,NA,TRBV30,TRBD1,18,CAWSEGGLPGQGADTQYF,TGTGCCTGGAGCGAGGGGGGCCTACCGGGACAGGGGGCGGATACGCAGTATTTT
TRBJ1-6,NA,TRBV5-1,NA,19,CASRQMTTGGALWNSPLHF,TGCGCCAGCAGGCAGATGACCACAGGAGGGGCTCTATGGAATTCACCCCTCCACTTT
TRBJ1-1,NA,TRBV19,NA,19,CASSRVSKEGANMNTEAFF,TGTGCCAGTAGTAGGGTATCCAAAGAAGGGGCAAACATGAACACTGAAGCTTTCTTT
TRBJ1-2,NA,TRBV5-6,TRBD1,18,CASSLDIWDRGRGYGYTF,TGTGCCAGCAGCTTGGATATCTGGGACAGGGGGCGAGGCTATGGCTACACCTTC
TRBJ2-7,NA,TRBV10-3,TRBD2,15,CAISRFSGRAHEQYF,TGTGCCATCAGTCGTTTTAGCGGGAGGGCCCACGAGCAGTACTTC
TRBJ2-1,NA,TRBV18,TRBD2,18,CASSPRRLAGTTYNEQFF,TGTGCCAGCTCACCAAGAAGACTAGCGGGCACTACCTACAATGAGCAGTTCTTC
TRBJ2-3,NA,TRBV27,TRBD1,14,CASNRQGKEDTQYF,TGTGCCAGCAACAGACAGGGGAAGGAAGATACGCAGTATTTT
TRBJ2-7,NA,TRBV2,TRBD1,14,CASSLTGGLYEQYF,TGTGCCAGCAGCCTAACAGGGGGCCTCTACGAGCAGTACTTC
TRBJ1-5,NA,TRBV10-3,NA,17,CAISDFGSPDSNQPQHF,TGTGCCATCAGTGACTTCGGGTCACCCGATAGCAATCAGCCCCAGCATTTT
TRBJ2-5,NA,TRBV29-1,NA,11,CSSRSAETQYF,TGCAGCTCCAGGTCGGCAGAGACCCAGTACTTC
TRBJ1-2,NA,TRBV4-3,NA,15,CASSQDRTSGMGYTF,TGCGCCAGCAGCCAAGATCGAACCTCGGGGATGGGCTACACCTTC
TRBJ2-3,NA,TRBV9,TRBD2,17,CASSGGTSGRGPDTQYF,TGTGCCAGCAGCGGTGGGACTAGCGGGAGGGGGCCAGATACGCAGTATTTT
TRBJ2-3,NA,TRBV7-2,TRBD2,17,CASSCGTSGSSTDTQYF,TGTGCCAGCAGCTGCGGGACTAGCGGAAGTAGCACAGATACGCAGTATTTT
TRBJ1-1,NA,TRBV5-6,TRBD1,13,CASSYRGGTEAFF,TGTGCCAGCAGTTACAGGGGTGGAACTGAAGCTTTCTTT
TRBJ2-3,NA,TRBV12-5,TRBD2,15,CASGFLSGSTDTQYF,TGTGCTAGTGGTTTCCTTAGCGGGAGCACAGATACGCAGTATTTT
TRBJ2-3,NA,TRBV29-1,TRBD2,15,CSVETTSGMPDTQYF,TGCAGCGTTGAAACCACTAGCGGGATGCCAGATACGCAGTATTTT
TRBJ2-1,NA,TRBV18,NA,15,CASSRGTYSYNEQFF,TGTGCCAGCTCACGGGGCACCTACTCCTACAATGAGCAGTTCTTC
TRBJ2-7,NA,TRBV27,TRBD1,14,CASMLRQGDSEQYF,TGTGCCAGCATGCTCCGACAGGGAGATTCCGAGCAGTACTTC
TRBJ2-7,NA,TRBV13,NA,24,CASSPYLKRASSYEQYPGWYEQYF,TGTGCCAGCAGCCCGTACCTCAAGCGGGCGAGCTCCTACGAGCAGTACCCGGGATGGTACGAGCAGTACTTC
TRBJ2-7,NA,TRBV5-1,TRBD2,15,CASSLWLAENYEQYF,TGCGCCAGCAGCCTGTGGCTAGCGGAGAACTACGAGCAGTACTTC
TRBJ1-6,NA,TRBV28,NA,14,CASSSQSQNSPLHF,TGTGCCAGCAGCTCCCAATCGCAGAATTCACCCCTCCACTTT
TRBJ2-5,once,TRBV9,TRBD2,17,CASSGVHSGGAQETQYF,TGTGCCAGCAGCGGCGTACATAGCGGGGGGGCTCAAGAGACCCAGTACTTC
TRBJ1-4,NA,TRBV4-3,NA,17,CASSPPRWGEPREKLFF,TGCGCCAGCAGCCCCCCTCGGTGGGGCGAACCGCGGGAAAAACTGTTTTTT
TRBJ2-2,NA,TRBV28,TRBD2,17,CASSWGTSGRASGELFF,TGTGCCAGCAGTTGGGGGACTAGCGGGAGGGCCTCCGGGGAGCTGTTTTTT
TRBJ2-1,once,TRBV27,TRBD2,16,CASSPRLAGTDNEQFF,TGTGCCAGCAGTCCCCGACTAGCGGGGACTGACAATGAGCAGTTCTTC
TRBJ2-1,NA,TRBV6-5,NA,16,CASSYSHRVSYNEQFF,TGTGCCAGCAGTTACTCCCATCGGGTTTCCTACAATGAGCAGTTCTTC
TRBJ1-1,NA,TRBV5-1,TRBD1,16,CASSLGGQGLNTEAFF,TGCGCCAGCAGCTTGGGGGGACAGGGGTTGAACACTGAAGCTTTCTTT
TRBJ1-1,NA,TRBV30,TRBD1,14,CAWRKQGVNTEAFF,TGTGCCTGGAGGAAGCAGGGGGTGAACACTGAAGCTTTCTTT
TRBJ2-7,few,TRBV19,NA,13,CASSIQGTYEQYF,TGTGCCAGTAGTATTCAGGGGACCTACGAGCAGTACTTC
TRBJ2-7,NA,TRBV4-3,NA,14,CASSQGWPLYEQYF,TGCGCCAGCAGCCAAGGGTGGCCTCTCTACGAGCAGTACTTC
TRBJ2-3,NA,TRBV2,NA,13,CASSRGGTDTQYF,TGTGCCAGCAGTCGCGGGGGCACAGATACGCAGTATTTT
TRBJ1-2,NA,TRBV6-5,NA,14,CASSTTPANYGYTF,TGTGCCAGCAGTACTACGCCAGCTAACTATGGCTACACCTTC
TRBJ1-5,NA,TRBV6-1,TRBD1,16,CASSEGGGLTNQPQHF,TGTGCCAGCAGTGAAGGAGGGGGCCTTACCAATCAGCCCCAGCATTTT
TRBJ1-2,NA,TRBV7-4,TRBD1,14,CASSLIQGAHGYTF,TGTGCCAGCAGCTTGATACAGGGGGCTCACGGCTACACCTTC
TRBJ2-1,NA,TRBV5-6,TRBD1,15,CASSFPDRLSNEQFF,TGTGCCAGCAGCTTCCCGGACAGGCTATCCAATGAGCAGTTCTTC
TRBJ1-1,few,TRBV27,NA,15,CASSLRRGMNTEAFF,TGTGCCAGCAGTTTAAGGAGGGGAATGAACACTGAAGCTTTCTTT
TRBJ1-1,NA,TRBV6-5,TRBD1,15,CASSSGTGALTEAFF,TGTGCCAGCAGTTCGGGGACAGGGGCCCTCACTGAAGCTTTCTTT
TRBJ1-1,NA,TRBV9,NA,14,CASSVGTRRTEAFF,TGTGCCAGCAGCGTTGGGACAAGACGTACTGAAGCTTTCTTT